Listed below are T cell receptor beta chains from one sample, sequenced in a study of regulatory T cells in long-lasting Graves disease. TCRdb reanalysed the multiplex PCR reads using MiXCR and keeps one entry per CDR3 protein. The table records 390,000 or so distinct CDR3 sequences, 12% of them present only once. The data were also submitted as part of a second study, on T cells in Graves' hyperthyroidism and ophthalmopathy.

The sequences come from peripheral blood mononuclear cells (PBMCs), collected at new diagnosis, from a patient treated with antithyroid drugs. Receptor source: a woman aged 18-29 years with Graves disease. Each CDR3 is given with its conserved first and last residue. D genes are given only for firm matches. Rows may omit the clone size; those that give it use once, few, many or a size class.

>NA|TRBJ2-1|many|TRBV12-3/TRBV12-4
CASSVGRELYNEQFF
TGTGCCAGCAGTGTTGGACGGGAGTTATACAATGAGCAGTTCTTC
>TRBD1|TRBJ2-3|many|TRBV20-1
CSANRGDTDTQYF
TGCAGTGCCAACAGGGGGGACACAGATACGCAGTATTTT
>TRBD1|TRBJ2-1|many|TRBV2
CASKRQGFNEQFF
TGTGCCAGCAAAAGACAGGGGTTCAATGAGCAGTTCTTC
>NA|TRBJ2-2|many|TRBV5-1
CASSIGHTGELFF
TGCGCCAGCAGTATTGGCCACACCGGGGAGCTGTTTTTT
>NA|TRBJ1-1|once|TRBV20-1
CSARFLTGYVEAFF
TGCAGTGCTAGATTTCTCACAGGGTACGTGGAAGCTTTCTTT
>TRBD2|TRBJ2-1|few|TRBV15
CATSIVSGLAGLDEQFF
TGTGCCACCAGCATAGTATCGGGACTAGCGGGACTAGATGAGCAGTTCTTC
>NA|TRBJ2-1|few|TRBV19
CASSIGVNEQFF
TGTGCCAGTAGTATAGGAGTAAATGAGCAGTTCTTC
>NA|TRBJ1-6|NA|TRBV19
CASSKGARRGSYNSPLHF
TGTGCCAGTAGTAAAGGGGCCCGTAGAGGCTCCTATAATTCACCCCTCCACTTT
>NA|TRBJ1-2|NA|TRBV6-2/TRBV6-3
CASSYGELYGYTF
TGTGCCAGCAGTTACGGCGAGCTATATGGCTACACCTTC
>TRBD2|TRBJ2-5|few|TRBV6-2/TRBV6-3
CASSSILAGAHQETQYF
TGTGCCAGCAGCTCCATACTAGCGGGGGCCCACCAAGAGACCCAGTACTTC
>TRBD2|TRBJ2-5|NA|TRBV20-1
CSATQGRKTSGSTTPQETQYF
TGCAGTGCTACCCAGGGGAGAAAGACTAGCGGATCTACTACTCCACAAGAGACCCAGTACTTC